Shown below are 27 T cell receptor beta chains from a single sample sequenced in a study of regulatory T cells in long-lasting Graves disease. As to time point: newly diagnosed GD, antithyroid drugs for less than 3 months. RNA extracted from PBMCs served as the sequencing template. The authors built TCR beta libraries using iRepertoire HTBI primers and Arm-PCR of CDR3 regions. TCRdb re-called the multiplex PCR reads through MiXCR, storing one row per CDR3 protein. The table shows about 440,000 distinct CDR3 sequences, with 15% occurring only once. This sample also appeared in a second study, on T cells in Graves' hyperthyroidism and ophthalmopathy.

The sequencing used peripheral blood mononuclear cells (PBMCs), collected at new diagnosis, from a patient treated with antithyroid drugs. These receptors all come from a woman aged 25 to 39 with Graves disease.

The chain carries TRBV14 and TRBJ2-5, with D possibly being TRBD2 (5 bases). In germline, CDR1 is SGHDN, CDR2 FVKESK. Trimming took off 0 bases at V and 2 bases at J, with 13 bases between the two ends. CDR3 size: 16 residues. This chain's CDR3 is CASSQEEGWRQETQYF. In DNA form, the CDR3 reads TGTGCCAGCAGCCAAGAAGAGGGATGGAGGCAAGAGACCCAGTACTTC.

This clonotype was observed at least ten times. The chain carries TRBV12-3 or TRBV12-4 and TRBJ1-5; possible D gene TRBD1, 5 bases. This CDR3 region has 14 residues. The V gene lost 4 bases and the J gene lost 4 bases, with 11 bases spanning the gap. The CDR3 DNA follows: TGTGCCAGCAGTTGGCAGGAGGGGAATCAGCCCCAGCATTTT. This gives the protein CASSWQEGNQPQHF.

This clonotype was seen a few times. The CDR3 spells CAIRGGQGEQYF. For the CDR3, the DNA is TGTGCCATCAGAGGGGGGCAGGGCGAGCAGTACTTC. The chain recombines TRBV10-3 with TRBJ2-7; D could derive from TRBD1 or TRBD2 (6 bases each). The germline V gene has CDR1 ENHRY and CDR2 SYGVKD. V lost 6 bases and J 6 bases, leaving 12 bases between the germline ends. The length of the CDR3 is 12 residues.

V gene TRBV30 combines with J gene TRBJ2-2, with D perhaps given as TRBD1 or TRBD2 (5 bases each). Looked up from germline, CDR1 is GTSNPN and CDR2 is SVGIG (reference sequence). Deletions cut 1 base from V and 8 bases from J, with 11 bases between. The CDR3 length is 13 residues. CDR3 nucleotides: TGTGCCTGGAGTGGGGGGAACTCGGGGGAGCTGTTTTTT. Translating it yields CAWSGGNSGELFF.

There are many counts of this clonotype. V and J are TRBV3-1 and TRBJ2-1, with D unclear. The CDR3 is 15 amino acids. The germline gives CDR1 LGHDT, CDR2 YNNKEL (reference sequence). V lost 1 base and J lost 8, with 15 bases in between. This chain's CDR3 is CASSQGTVILDEQFF. The CDR3 nucleotides are TGTGCCAGCAGCCAAGGAACGGTGATTTTGGATGAGCAGTTCTTC.

This clonotype appeared a few times. V is TRBV15 and J is TRBJ2-7; 7 bases match TRBD1. With 3 bases clipped from V and 1 base from J, the junction kept 3 bases outside the gene matches. Germline V gives CDR1 LNHNV, CDR2 YYDKDF (reference sequence). This CDR3 region has 14 residues. CDR3 nucleotides: TGTGCCACCAGCAGTCCGGGACAGTCCTACGAGCAGTACTTC. Its translation is CATSSPGQSYEQYF.

This clonotype was seen many times. V is TRBV15 and J is TRBJ2-1; a weak D match, TRBD1 (6 bases). V dropped 8 bases and J dropped 5 bases, with 13 bases sitting between them. This CDR3 is built from 13 residues. Germline V gene lookup returns CDR1 LNHNV and CDR2 YYDKDF (reference sequence). The DNA of the CDR3 is TGTGCCACCGCCGGGACACATAACAATGAGCAGTTCTTC. Its protein is CATAGTHNNEQFF.

This clonotype showed up many times. V usage is TRBV2 and J usage is TRBJ1-1, with 7 positions matching TRBD1. V was pared by 7 bases and J by 1 base, with 12 bases of the junction left unmatched. The CDR3 is made up of 16 amino acids. Germline CDR1 SNHLY, CDR2 FYNNEI. The CDR3 reads CASKRQQGQGNTEAFF. The CDR3 nucleotides read TGTGCCAGCAAGCGTCAACAGGGGCAGGGGAACACTGAAGCTTTCTTT.

Many counts were recorded for this clonotype. This sequence joins TRBV5-1 and TRBJ2-1; the D gene is possibly TRBD1 (6 bases). The CDR3 runs to 17 residues. The V gene lost 4 bases and the J gene lost 0 bases, with 17 bases spanning the gap. The germline V gene has CDR1 SGHRS and CDR2 YFSETQ. The CDR3 DNA is TGCGCCAGCAGCCTCGTTGGAGGACAGAGCTCCTACAATGAGCAGTTCTTC. Protein: CASSLVGGQSSYNEQFF.

The V and J genes are TRBV7-2 and TRBJ2-1; D is perhaps TRBD2 (5 bases). The length of the CDR3 is 16 residues. V lost 1 base and J 6 bases, leaving 16 bases between the germline ends. The V gene's germline CDR1 is SGHTA and CDR2 FQGNSA. CDR3 amino acids: CASSLVGGSGINEQFF. CDR3 sequence (DNA): TGTGCCAGCAGCTTAGTAGGTGGGAGCGGTATCAATGAGCAGTTCTTC.

Note on this clonotype: This may come from a read error, since a much larger clone is one base off. V gene TRBV7-8 combines with J gene TRBJ2-5, with D perhaps assigned TRBD1 or TRBD2 (5 bases each). The CDR3 covers 21 residues. Looked up from germline, CDR1 is SGHVS and CDR2 is FQNEAQ. This chain's CDR3 is CDSSLATGPEKWRLFGETQYF. The CDR3 DNA reads TGTGACAGCAGCTTAGCAACGGGACCCGAAAAGTGGAGACTTTTCGGGGAGACCCAGTACTTC.

The chain recombines TRBV5-1 with TRBJ2-6, with D perhaps TRBD1 or TRBD2 (6 bases each). Germline V CDR1 and CDR2: SGHRS, YFSETQ. This CDR3 contains 16 residues. Between the trimmed V and J ends, which lost 2 bases and 4 bases, there was a span of 13 bases. CDR3 loop: CASSLTGRSGANVLTF. CDR3 in DNA: TGCGCCAGCAGCTTAACAGGGAGGTCCGGGGCCAACGTCCTGACTTTC.

At least ten counts were recorded for this clonotype. This sequence joins TRBV3-1 and TRBJ2-2; 7 nucleotides align to TRBD2. CDR3 length equals 15 residues. J lost 4 bases, V lost 3 bases, and 5 bases had no gene match. CDR1 is LGHDT, CDR2 YNNKEL, per germline (reference sequence). CDR3: CASSQRRGSTGELFF. The CDR3 DNA reads TGTGCCAGCAGCCAGCGGCGGGGGAGCACCGGGGAGCTGTTTTTT.

This clonotype was counted between two and nine times. V usage is TRBV7-3 and J usage is TRBJ2-7; 7 bases are shared with TRBD2. There are 16 residues in the CDR3. CDR1 SGHTA and CDR2 FQGTGA come from the germline V gene. V shed 1 base, J shed 1 base, and the junction held 7 bases outside the gene matches. CDR3 nucleotides: TGTGCCAGCAGCTTAAACCCGGGACTAAAATCCTACGAGCAGTACTTC. Amino acids: CASSLNPGLKSYEQYF.

This clonotype has ten or more counts. The V call is TRBV28, the J call TRBJ2-1; 7 bases agree with TRBD2. Per germline, CDR1 MDHEN and CDR2 SYDVKM. Trimming at V came to 8 bases and at J to 7 bases, leaving 8 bases not matched to a gene. The CDR3 is made up of 13 amino acids. The CDR3 DNA follows: TGTGCCAGCGGGAGGGCCGGTGTGAATGAGCAGTTCTTC. This translates into CASGRAGVNEQFF. The whole variable domain, filled in from reference TRBV28 and TRBJ2-1, reads DVKVTQSSRYLVKRTGEKVFLECVQDMDHENMFWYRQDPGLGLRLIYFSYDVKMKEKGDIPEGYSVSREKKERFSLILESASTNQTSMYLCASGRAGVNEQFFGPGTRLTVL.

This clonotype was recorded a few times. A much larger clone lies a single base off, so this may be a read error. The chain combines TRBV12-3 or TRBV12-4 with TRBJ1-1, with a tentative D call TRBD1 (5 bases). The CDR3 runs to 11 residues. Between the trimmed V and J ends, which lost 3 bases and 11 bases, there was a span of 10 bases. The CDR3 sequence: CASSFARAAFF. The DNA for the CDR3 is TGTGCCAGCAGTTTTGCCAGGGCGGCTTTCTTT.

In its sample, this clonotype was seen many times. The gene calls are TRBV7-9 and TRBJ2-3; no definite D call. This CDR3 is 13 amino acids long. Per germline, CDR1 SEHNR and CDR2 FQNEAQ (reference sequence). V was pared by 1 base and J by 2 bases, with 4 bases between. CDR3 region: CASSLEYTDTQYF. The CDR3 nucleotides are TGTGCCAGCAGCTTAGAGTACACAGATACGCAGTATTTT.

The table lists this clonotype with many counts. As DNA, the CDR3 is TGTGCCAGCAGTGAGGCCCAGGGGATCCACGAGCAGTACTTC. It encodes CASSEAQGIHEQYF. The chain is built from TRBV2 and TRBJ2-7; D is possibly TRBD1 (6 bases). The ends were cut back, 3 bases at V and 5 bases at J, with 14 bases in the middle. The CDR3 consists of 14 residues. Germline V lookup: CDR1 SNHLY, CDR2 FYNNEI.

This clonotype was seen more than once but under ten times. The rearrangement uses TRBV27 and TRBJ2-3; D is uncertain. Germline CDR1 MNHEY, CDR2 SMNVEV (reference sequence). The length of the CDR3 is 15 residues. V shed 6 bases and J shed 0 bases, with 13 bases lying between them. The CDR3 bases are TGTGCCAGCAGAGCCCTGGGTCCTAGCACAGATACGCAGTATTTT. This translates into CASRALGPSTDTQYF.

In its sample, this clonotype was seen a few times. V and J are TRBV9 and TRBJ2-3, with a weak D call TRBD1 (6 bases). The CDR3 consists of 16 residues. The V end lost 0 bases, the J end lost 3 bases, and 14 bases lay between the germline ends. CDR1 is SGDLS and CDR2 is YYNGEE in the germline V gene. CDR3 region: CASSVDAGELTDTQYF. Here the CDR3 DNA reads TGTGCCAGCAGCGTAGACGCAGGGGAATTGACAGATACGCAGTATTTT.

CDR3 nucleotides: TGTGCCAGCAGCACAAAGCCGGGACGGAACACTGAAGCTTTCTTT. This encodes CASSTKPGRNTEAFF. V is TRBV7-8 and J is TRBJ1-1, with D maybe TRBD1 (5 bases). The germline V and J ends were trimmed by 5 bases and 1 base, with 14 bases remaining between them. The CDR3 runs 15 residues. Per germline, CDR1 SGHVS and CDR2 FQNEAQ.

This clonotype has just a few counts. The V call is TRBV28, the J call TRBJ2-5, with 11 nucleotides matching TRBD2. V lost 3 bases to trimming and J lost 2 bases; unmatched junction nucleotides: 5. This CDR3 has 16 residues. CDR1 and CDR2 (germline): MDHEN, SYDVKM. This CDR3 reads CASSFGLAGGQETQYF. DNA of the CDR3: TGTGCCAGCAGTTTTGGGCTAGCGGGAGGACAAGAGACCCAGTACTTC.

This clonotype has just a few counts. The J gene is TRBJ2-1, the V gene TRBV20-1, with 8 bases identical to TRBD2. V was pared by 0 bases and J by 0 bases, with 16 bases of the junction left unmatched. The CDR3 length is 20 residues. The germline V gene has CDR1 DFQATT and CDR2 SNEGSKA (reference sequence). DNA for the CDR3: TGCAGTGCTAGAGATCAAATAAGGCTAGCGGGTCGCAGCTCCTACAATGAGCAGTTCTTC. It specifies CSARDQIRLAGRSSYNEQFF.

There are many counts of this clonotype. V is TRBV11-2 and J is TRBJ2-2; D perhaps matches TRBD1 (6 bases). The CDR3 totals 17 residues. V lost 5 bases and J lost 0, with 16 bases in between. Germline CDR1 SGHAT, CDR2 FQNNGV. CDR3 bases: TGTGCCAGCAGCACCCGTACAGGGACCACGAACACCGGGGAGCTGTTTTTT. Translating it yields CASSTRTGTTNTGELFF. Using reference TRBV11-2 and TRBJ2-2 for the parts outside the CDR3, the full variable domain is EAGVAQSPRYKIIEKRQSVAFWCNPISGHATLYWYQQILGQGPKLLIQFQNNGVVDDSQLPKDRFSAERLKGVDSTLKIQPAKLEDSAVYLCASSTRTGTTNTGELFFGEGSRLTVL.

This clonotype was seen ten or more times. The chain links TRBV13 to TRBJ2-1; D is undetermined. This CDR3 has 14 residues. Germline V CDR1 and CDR2: PRHDT, FYEKMQ (reference sequence). Trimming pared 1 base from V and 9 bases from J, leaving 13 bases between. The CDR3 bases are TGTGCCAGCAGCTTAGCCGGGCCGTGGAGTGAGCAGTTCTTC. Amino acids: CASSLAGPWSEQFF.

In its sample, this clonotype was seen many times. The V and J genes are TRBV12-3 or TRBV12-4 and TRBJ2-1, with D hard to call. The CDR3 runs 14 residues. V lost 8 bases, J lost 4 bases, and 15 bases lay in between. Written as DNA, the CDR3 is TGTGCCAGCGGTCCGCCGAGTCGGTACAATGAGCAGTTCTTC. Translation: CASGPPSRYNEQFF.

This clonotype was counted many times. This sequence joins TRBV2 and TRBJ2-3; 9 nucleotides line up with TRBD2. Losses at the gene ends were 3 bases for V and 3 bases for J; bases not matched to a gene: 4. The CDR3 contains 15 residues. Germline CDR1 SNHLY, CDR2 FYNNEI. The CDR3 nucleotides read TGTGCCAGCAGTGATAAGGGACTAGCAACAGATACGCAGTATTTT. Translating gives CASSDKGLATDTQYF.